The sequence of this T cell receptor (beta chain) was determined in a study of T cell responses to AZD1222 COVID-19 vaccine. About the research overall: Second doses that came at about 4 or about 12 weeks were put together. Notes on the study in general: Of the AZD1222 recipients, only five to seven were seropositive at baseline. Donors skewed white British and female; clonal diversity was possibly underestimated.

The sample holds one count of this clone. The antigen is unknown. The CDR3 contains 13 residues. Germline CDR1 reads MDHEN; CDR2 reads SYDVKM. V lost 10 bases to trimming and J lost 5 bases, with 18 bases between them. TCRdb keeps only in-frame clones here, not all; method: immunoSEQ multiplex PCR. The repertoire holds 150,000 or so clones, with over 90% as singletons. The rearrangement links TRBV28 to TRBJ2-7; tentatively, D is TRBD2 (8 bases). This clonotype was sampled from an adult in good health. The sample was peripheral blood, taken on day 0 of AZD1222 vaccination. DNA of the CDR3: TGTGCCACCTTTAGCGGGACAGTTGACGAGCAGTACTTC. As protein: CATFSGTVDEQYF.